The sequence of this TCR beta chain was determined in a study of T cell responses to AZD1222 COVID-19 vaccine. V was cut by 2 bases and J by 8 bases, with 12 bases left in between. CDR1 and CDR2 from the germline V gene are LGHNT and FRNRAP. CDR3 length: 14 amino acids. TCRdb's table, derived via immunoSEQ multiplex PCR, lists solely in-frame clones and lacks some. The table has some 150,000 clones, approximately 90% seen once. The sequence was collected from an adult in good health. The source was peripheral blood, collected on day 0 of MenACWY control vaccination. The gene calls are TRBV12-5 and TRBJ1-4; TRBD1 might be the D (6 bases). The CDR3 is CASGLQGIGEKLFF. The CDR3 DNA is TGTGCTAGTGGTTTGCAGGGGATCGGGGAAAAACTGTTTTTT.